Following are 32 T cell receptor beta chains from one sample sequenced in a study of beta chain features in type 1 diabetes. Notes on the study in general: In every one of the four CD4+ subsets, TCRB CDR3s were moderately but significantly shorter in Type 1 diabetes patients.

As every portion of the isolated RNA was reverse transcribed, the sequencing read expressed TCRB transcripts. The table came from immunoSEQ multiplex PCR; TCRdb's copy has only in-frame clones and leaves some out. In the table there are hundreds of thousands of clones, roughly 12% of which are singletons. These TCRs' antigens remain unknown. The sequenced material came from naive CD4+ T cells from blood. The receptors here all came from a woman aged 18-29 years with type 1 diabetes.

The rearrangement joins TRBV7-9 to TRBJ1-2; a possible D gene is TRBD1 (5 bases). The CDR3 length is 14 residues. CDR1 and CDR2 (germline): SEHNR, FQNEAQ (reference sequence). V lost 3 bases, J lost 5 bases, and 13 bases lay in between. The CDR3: CASSFKGARYGYTF. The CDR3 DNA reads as TGTGCCAGCAGCTTTAAAGGGGCGCGGTATGGCTACACCTTC.

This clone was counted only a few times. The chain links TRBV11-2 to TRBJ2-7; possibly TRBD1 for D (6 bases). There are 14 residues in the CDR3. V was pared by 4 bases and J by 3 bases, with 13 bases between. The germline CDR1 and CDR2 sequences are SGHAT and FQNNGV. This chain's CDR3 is CASSWGRADYEQYF. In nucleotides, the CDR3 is TGTGCCAGCAGCTGGGGGCGGGCGGACTACGAGCAGTACTTC.

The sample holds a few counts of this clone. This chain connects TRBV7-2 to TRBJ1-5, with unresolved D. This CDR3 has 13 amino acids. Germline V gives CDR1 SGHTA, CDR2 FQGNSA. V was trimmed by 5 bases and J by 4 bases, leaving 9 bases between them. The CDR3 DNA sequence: TGTGCCAGCAGCCCCCAGGCGAATCAGCCCCAGCATTTT. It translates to CASSPQANQPQHF.

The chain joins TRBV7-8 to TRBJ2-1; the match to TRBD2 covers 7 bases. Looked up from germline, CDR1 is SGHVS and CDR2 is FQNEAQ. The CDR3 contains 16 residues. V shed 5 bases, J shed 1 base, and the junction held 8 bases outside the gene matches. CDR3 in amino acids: CASSPSRRGSYNEQFF. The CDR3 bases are TGTGCCAGCAGCCCATCCCGGCGGGGGTCCTACAATGAGCAGTTCTTC. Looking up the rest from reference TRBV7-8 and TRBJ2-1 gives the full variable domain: GAGVSQSPRYKVAKRGQDVALRCDPISGHVSLFWYQQALGQGPEFLTYFQNEAQLDKSGLPSDRFFAERPEGSVSTLKIQRTQQEDSAVYLCASSPSRRGSYNEQFFGPGTRLTVL.

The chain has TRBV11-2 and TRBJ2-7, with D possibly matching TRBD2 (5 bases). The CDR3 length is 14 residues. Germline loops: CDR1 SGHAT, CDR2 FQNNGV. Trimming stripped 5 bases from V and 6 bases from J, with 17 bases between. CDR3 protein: CASSTRRVVGEQYF. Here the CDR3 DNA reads TGTGCCAGCAGCACACGGCGGGTAGTGGGCGAGCAGTACTTC.

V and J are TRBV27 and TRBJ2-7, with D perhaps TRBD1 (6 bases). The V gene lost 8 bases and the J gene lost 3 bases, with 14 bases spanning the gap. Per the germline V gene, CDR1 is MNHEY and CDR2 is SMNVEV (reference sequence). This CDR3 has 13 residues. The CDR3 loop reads CASGTGSRYEQYF. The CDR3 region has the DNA TGTGCCAGCGGTACAGGGTCGCGCTACGAGCAGTACTTC.

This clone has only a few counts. The CDR3 nucleotides read TGCGCCAGCAGCTTGGGGGACTCCACAGATACGCAGTATTTT. This translates into CASSLGDSTDTQYF. J is TRBJ2-3 and V is TRBV5-1; TRBD2 might be the D (6 bases). The CDR3 extends over 14 amino acids. Germline CDR1 reads SGHRS; CDR2 reads YFSETQ. V was clipped by 0 bases and J by 2 bases, with 7 bases between them. The full variable domain, in which reference TRBV5-1 and TRBJ2-3 provide the parts outside the CDR3, is KAGVTQTPRYLIKTRGQQVTLSCSPISGHRSVSWYQQTPGQGLQFLFEYFSETQRNKGNFPGRFSGRQFSNSRSEMNVSTLELGDSALYLCASSLGDSTDTQYFGPGTRLTVL.

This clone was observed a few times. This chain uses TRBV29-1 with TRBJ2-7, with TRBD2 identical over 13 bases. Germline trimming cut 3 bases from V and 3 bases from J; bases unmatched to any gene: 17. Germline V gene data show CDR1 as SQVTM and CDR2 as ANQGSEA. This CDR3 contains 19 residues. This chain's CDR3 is CSVELRRTSGSPVVYEQYF. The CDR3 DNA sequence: TGCAGCGTTGAGCTACGGCGGACTAGCGGGAGCCCTGTAGTCTACGAGCAGTACTTC.

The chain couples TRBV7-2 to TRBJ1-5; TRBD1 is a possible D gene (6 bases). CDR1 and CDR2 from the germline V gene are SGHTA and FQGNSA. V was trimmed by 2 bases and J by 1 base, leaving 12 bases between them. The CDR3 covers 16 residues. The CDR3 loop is CASSLTGWLSNQPQHF. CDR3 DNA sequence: TGTGCCAGCAGCTTAACAGGGTGGTTAAGCAATCAGCCCCAGCATTTT. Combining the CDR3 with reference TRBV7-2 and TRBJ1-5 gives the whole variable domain GAGVSQSPSNKVTEKGKDVELRCDPISGHTALYWYRQSLGQGLEFLIYFQGNSAPDKSGLPSDRFSAERTGGSVSTLTIQRTQQEDSAVYLCASSLTGWLSNQPQHFGDGTRLSIL.

The CDR3 loop is CASSNRDRSYEQYF. In DNA, the CDR3 is TGTGCCAGCAGCAACCGGGACAGAAGCTACGAGCAGTACTTC. V is TRBV21-1 and J is TRBJ2-7; the table's D call, TRBD1, has no DNA check behind it. TRBV21-1 is noted as a pseudogene. This CDR3 has 14 residues.

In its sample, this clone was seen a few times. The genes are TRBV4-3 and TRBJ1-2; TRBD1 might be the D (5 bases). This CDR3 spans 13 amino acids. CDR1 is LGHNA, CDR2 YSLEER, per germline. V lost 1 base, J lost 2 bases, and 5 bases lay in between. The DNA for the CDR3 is TGCGCCAGCAGCCAAGGACAGAACTATGGCTACACCTTC. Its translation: CASSQGQNYGYTF.

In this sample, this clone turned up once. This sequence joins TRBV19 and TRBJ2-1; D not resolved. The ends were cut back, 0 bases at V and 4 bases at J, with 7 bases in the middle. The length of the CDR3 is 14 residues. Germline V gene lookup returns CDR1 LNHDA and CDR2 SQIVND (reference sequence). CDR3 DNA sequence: TGTGCCAGTAGTATAGATCACGGGTACAATGAGCAGTTCTTC. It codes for CASSIDHGYNEQFF. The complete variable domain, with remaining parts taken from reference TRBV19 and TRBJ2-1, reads DGGITQSPKYLFRKEGQNVTLSCEQNLNHDAMYWYRQDPGQGLRLIYYSQIVNDFQKGDIAEGYSVSREKKESFPLTVTSAQKNPTAFYLCASSIDHGYNEQFFGPGTRLTVL.

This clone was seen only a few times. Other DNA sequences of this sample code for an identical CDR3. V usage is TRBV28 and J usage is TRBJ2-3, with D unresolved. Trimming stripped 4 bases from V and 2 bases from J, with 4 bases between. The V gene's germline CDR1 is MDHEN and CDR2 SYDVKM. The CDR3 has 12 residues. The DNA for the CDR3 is TGTGCCAGCAGTTCCCTCACAGATACGCAGTATTTT. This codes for CASSSLTDTQYF.

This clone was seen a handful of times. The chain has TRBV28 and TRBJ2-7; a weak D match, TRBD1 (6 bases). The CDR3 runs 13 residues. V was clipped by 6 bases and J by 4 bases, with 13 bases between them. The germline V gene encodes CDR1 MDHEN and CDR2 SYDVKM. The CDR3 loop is CASSGRGYYEQYF. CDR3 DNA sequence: TGTGCCAGCAGCGGCAGGGGATATTACGAGCAGTACTTC.

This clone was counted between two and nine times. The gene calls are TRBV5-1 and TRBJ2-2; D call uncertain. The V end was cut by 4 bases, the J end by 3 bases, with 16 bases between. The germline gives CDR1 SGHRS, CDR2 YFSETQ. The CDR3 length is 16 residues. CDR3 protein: CASSPPSRQDTGELFF. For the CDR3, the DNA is TGCGCCAGCAGCCCACCAAGTCGGCAGGACACCGGGGAGCTGTTTTTT.

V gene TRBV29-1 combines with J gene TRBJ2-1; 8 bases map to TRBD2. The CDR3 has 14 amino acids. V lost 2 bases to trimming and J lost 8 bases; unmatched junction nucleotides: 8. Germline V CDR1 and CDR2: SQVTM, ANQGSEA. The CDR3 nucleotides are TGCAGCGTTGAAACCGGGACTAGAATAGATGAGCAGTTCTTC. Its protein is CSVETGTRIDEQFF.

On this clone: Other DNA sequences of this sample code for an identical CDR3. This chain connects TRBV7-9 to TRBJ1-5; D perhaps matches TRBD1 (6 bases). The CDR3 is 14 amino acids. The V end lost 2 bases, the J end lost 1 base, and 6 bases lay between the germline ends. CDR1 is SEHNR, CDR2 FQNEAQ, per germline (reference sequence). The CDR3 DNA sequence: TGTGCCAGCAGCTTACAGGGGAGCAATCAGCCCCAGCATTTT. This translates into CASSLQGSNQPQHF.

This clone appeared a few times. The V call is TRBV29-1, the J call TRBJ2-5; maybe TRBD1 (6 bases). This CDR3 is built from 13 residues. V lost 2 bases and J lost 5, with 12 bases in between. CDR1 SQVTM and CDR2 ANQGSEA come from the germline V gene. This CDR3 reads CSVEKQGPETQYF. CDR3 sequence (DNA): TGCAGCGTTGAAAAACAGGGTCCTGAGACCCAGTACTTC.

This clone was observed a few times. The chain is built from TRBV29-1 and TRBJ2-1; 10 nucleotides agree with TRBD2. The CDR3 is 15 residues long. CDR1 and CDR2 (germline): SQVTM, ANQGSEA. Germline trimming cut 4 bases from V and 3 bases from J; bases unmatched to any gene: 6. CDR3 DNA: TGCAGCGTTGTTTGGACTAGCGGCGTCTACAATGAGCAGTTCTTC. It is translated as CSVVWTSGVYNEQFF.

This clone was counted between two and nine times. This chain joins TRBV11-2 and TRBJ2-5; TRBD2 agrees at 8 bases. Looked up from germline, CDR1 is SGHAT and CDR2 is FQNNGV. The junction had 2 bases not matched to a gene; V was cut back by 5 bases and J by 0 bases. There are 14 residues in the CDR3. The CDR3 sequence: CASSRGGNQETQYF. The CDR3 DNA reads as TGTGCCAGCAGCCGGGGGGGGAACCAAGAGACCCAGTACTTC. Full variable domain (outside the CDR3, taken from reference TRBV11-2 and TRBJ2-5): EAGVAQSPRYKIIEKRQSVAFWCNPISGHATLYWYQQILGQGPKLLIQFQNNGVVDDSQLPKDRFSAERLKGVDSTLKIQPAKLEDSAVYLCASSRGGNQETQYFGPGTRLLVL.

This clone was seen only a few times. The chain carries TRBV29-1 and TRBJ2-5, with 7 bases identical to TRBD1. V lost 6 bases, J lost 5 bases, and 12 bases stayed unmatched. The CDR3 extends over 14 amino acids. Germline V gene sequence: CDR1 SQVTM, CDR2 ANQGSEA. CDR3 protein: CSVRNRGVRETQYF. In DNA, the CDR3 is TGCAGCGTCCGTAACAGGGGCGTTAGGGAGACCCAGTACTTC.

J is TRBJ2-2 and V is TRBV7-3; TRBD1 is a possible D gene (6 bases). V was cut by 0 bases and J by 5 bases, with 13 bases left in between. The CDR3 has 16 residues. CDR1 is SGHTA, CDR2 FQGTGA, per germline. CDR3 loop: CASSLTQGLFTGELFF. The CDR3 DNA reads TGTGCCAGCAGCTTAACCCAGGGGTTGTTTACCGGGGAGCTGTTTTTT. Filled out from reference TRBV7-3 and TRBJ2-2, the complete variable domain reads GAGVSQTPSNKVTEKGKYVELRCDPISGHTALYWYRQSLGQGPEFLIYFQGTGAADDSGLPNDRFFAVRPEGSVSTLKIQRTERGDSAVYLCASSLTQGLFTGELFFGEGSRLTVL.

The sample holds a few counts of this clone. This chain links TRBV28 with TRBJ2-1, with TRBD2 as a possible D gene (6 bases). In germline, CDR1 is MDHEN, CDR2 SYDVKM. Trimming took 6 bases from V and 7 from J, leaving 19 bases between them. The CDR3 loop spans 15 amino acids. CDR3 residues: CASSSRDWAGNEQFF. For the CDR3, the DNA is TGTGCCAGCAGCTCCCGGGACTGGGCGGGGAATGAGCAGTTCTTC.

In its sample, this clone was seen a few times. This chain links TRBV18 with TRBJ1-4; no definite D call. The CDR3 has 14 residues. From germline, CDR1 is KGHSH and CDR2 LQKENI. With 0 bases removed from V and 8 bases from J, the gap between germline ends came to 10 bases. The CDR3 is CASSPPRGGEKLFF. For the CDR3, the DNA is TGTGCCAGCTCACCACCCCGGGGTGGCGAAAAACTGTTTTTT.

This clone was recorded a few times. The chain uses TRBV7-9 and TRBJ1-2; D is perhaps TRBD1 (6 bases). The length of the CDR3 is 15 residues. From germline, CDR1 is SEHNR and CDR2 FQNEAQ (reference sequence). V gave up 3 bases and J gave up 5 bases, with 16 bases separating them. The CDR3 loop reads CASSFRLQGGYGYTF. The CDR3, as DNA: TGTGCCAGCAGCTTCAGATTACAGGGAGGGTATGGCTACACCTTC.

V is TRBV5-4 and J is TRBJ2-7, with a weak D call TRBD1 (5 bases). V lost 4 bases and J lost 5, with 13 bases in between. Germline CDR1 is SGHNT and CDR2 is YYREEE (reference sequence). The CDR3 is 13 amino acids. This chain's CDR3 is CASSRTTVNEQYF. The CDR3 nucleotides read TGTGCCAGCAGCCGGACGACAGTAAACGAGCAGTACTTC.

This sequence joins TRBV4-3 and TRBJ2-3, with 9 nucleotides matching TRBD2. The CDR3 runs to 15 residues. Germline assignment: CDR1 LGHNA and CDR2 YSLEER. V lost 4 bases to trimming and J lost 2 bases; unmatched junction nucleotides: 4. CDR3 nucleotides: TGCGCCAGCAGCCGTCTAGCGGGGATCACAGATACGCAGTATTTT. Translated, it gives CASSRLAGITDTQYF.

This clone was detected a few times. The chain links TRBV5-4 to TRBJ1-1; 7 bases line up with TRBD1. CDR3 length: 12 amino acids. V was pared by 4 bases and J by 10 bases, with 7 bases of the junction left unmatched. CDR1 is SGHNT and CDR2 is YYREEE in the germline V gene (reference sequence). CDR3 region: CASSGDRVSAFF. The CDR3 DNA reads TGTGCCAGCAGCGGCGACAGGGTTTCAGCTTTCTTT.

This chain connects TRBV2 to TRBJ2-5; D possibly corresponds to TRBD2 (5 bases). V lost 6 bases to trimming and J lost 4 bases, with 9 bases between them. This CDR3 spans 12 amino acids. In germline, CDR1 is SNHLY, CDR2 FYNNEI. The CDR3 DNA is TGTGCCAGCAGGTCTAGCACAGAGACCCAGTACTTC. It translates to CASRSSTETQYF.

The CDR3 spells CASSQDTHEKLFF. CDR3 bases: TGCGCCAGCAGCCAAGATACTCATGAAAAACTGTTTTTT. V and J are TRBV4-3 and TRBJ1-4, with D uncertain. Looked up from germline, CDR1 is LGHNA and CDR2 is YSLEER. Trimming shortened V by 0 bases and J by 6 bases, and 5 bases separated the two germline ends. The CDR3 extends over 13 amino acids.

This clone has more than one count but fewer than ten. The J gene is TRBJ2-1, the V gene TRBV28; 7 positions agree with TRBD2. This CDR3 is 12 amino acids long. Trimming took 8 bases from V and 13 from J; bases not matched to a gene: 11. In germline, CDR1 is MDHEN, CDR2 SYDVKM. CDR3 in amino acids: CASEVSGLKQFF. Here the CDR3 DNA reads TGTGCCAGCGAGGTGTCGGGACTAAAACAGTTCTTC.

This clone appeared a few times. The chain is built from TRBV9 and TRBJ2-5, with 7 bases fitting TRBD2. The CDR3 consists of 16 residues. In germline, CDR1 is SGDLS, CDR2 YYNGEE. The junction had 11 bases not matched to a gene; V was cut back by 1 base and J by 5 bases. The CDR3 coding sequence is TGTGCCAGCAGCGTACGGTGTCTAGCGGTCCGGGAGACCCAGTACTTC. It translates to CASSVRCLAVRETQYF.